The TCR beta chain under discussion was sequenced for a study of blood T cell repertoires in COVID-19. Study-wide context: The cDNA or gDNA used as material had been derived from T cells, B-cell-depleted T cells, or PBMCs.

Trimming stripped 2 bases from V and 16 bases from J, with 12 bases between. CDR3 length equals 11 residues. Germline CDR1 reads LGHDT; CDR2 reads YNNKEL (reference sequence). In the authors' methods: The authors estimated nucleated cell counts from reference gene primer amplification. The method was immunoSEQ multiplex PCR; TCRdb's version includes in-frame clones alone and lacks a portion of them. The V and J calls and clone size come from that table; D and trimming were worked out from the DNA. The sample carries 200,000 to 250,000 clones, 65% to 90% recorded once. This receptor was identified in a woman between 50 and 59 years old with acute or convalescent COVID-19. Sequencing used peripheral blood. The rearrangement uses TRBV3-1 (or the pseudogene TRBV3-2) and TRBJ2-1; D not certain. The CDR3 loop is CASSQSSRSFF. In DNA form, the CDR3 reads TGTGCCAGCAGCCAATCGTCACGGTCATTCTTC.